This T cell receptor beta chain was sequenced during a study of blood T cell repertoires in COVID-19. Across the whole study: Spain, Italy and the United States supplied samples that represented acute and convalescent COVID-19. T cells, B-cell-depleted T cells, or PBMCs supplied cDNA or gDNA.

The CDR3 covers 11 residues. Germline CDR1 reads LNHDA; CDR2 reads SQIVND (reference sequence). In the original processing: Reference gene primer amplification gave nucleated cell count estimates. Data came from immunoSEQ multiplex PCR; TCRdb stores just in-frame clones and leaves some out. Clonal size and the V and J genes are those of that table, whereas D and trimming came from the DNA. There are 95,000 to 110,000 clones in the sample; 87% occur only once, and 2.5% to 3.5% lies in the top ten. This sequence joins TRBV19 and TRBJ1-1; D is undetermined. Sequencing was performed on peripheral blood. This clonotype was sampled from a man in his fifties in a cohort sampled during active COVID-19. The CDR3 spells CASRGNTEAFF. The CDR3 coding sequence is TGTGCTTCCAGAGGGAACACTGAAGCTTTCTTT.